The subject of this entry is one T cell receptor beta chain. Its antigen is not identified. Clones were read by immunoSEQ multiplex PCR, and TCRdb kept only the in-frame ones, dropping some. Of approximately 12,000 clones listed, 80% to 85% are singletons. Sampled 1 year posttransplant, controls received myeloablative marrow transplants, methotrexate and a calcineurin inhibitor. This entry comes from a study of T cells after posttransplantation cyclophosphamide. The CDR3 covers 14 residues. The V segment lost 4 bases and the J segment 10 bases; nucleotides outside the gene matches: 3. Germline V gene lookup returns CDR1 KGHSH and CDR2 LQKENI. Study-wide points: Later post-transplant blood repertoires were often dominated by donor CD8+ memory clones. Recipient CMV seropositivity and CMV reactivation strongly tracked TRB clonality. Tissue-infiltrating T cells from skin or gut overlapped little with blood T cells.

J is TRBJ1-6 and V is TRBV18; 11 positions agree with TRBD1. The source was PBMCs, collected 350 to 400 days after allogeneic stem cell transplant with calcineurin inhibitor and methotrexate. The clonotype originates from a male patient in his thirties who received an allogeneic stem cell transplant from an unrelated donor, was CMV-positive, and had acute GVHD only. Part of the T cells may come from the graft donor. In nucleotides, the CDR3 is TGTGCCAGCTCACTAGGGACAGGGGGGTCACCCCTCCACTTT. This translates into CASSLGTGGSPLHF. The full variable domain, in which reference TRBV18 and TRBJ1-6 provide the parts outside the CDR3, is NAGVMQNPRHLVRRRGQEARLRCSPMKGHSHVYWYRQLPEEGLKFMVYLQKENIIDESGMPKERFSAEFPKEGPSILRIQQVVRGDSAAYFCASSLGTGGSPLHFGNGTRLTVT.